A single sample gave rise to the 22 T cell receptor beta chains below, sequenced in a study of cytomegalovirus exposure and HLA in healthy donors. Here immunoSEQ multiplex PCR was the method, and the copy in TCRdb shows in-frame clones only, minus some. The sample has fewer than 400,000 clones, around 86% seen once; the top ten hold 0.75% to 0.85%. The sequenced sample was PBMCs. These receptors originate from a woman under 30 in good health and CMV-seronegative.

This chain joins TRBV29-1 and TRBJ2-3, with 13 bases matching TRBD2. Losses at the gene ends were 7 bases for V and 6 bases for J; bases not matched to a gene: 4. The CDR3 is 13 residues long. Germline lookup yields CDR1 SQVTM and CDR2 ANQGSEA. CDR3 sequence (DNA): TGCAGCGCTAGACTAGCGGGAGGTGATACGCAGTATTTT. Its translation is CSARLAGGDTQYF.

This clone occurred once. The rearrangement links TRBV29-1 to TRBJ2-3, with 9 bases aligning to TRBD2. This CDR3 has 16 amino acids. Germline V gene lookup returns CDR1 SQVTM and CDR2 ANQGSEA. V was clipped by 2 bases and J by 3 bases; unmatched bases: 9. CDR3 protein: CSVEIWREGETDTQYF. CDR3 sequence (DNA): TGCAGCGTTGAAATCTGGCGGGAGGGAGAGACAGATACGCAGTATTTT.

This clone came up once. The DNA for the CDR3 is TGTGCCAGCAGCACGAGACTAGCAGCTGATACGCAGTATTTT. Translating it yields CASSTRLAADTQYF. The chain employs TRBV9 and TRBJ2-3; 7 bases match TRBD2. The trim removed 4 bases at V and 6 bases at J, leaving 8 bases unmatched. There are 14 residues in the CDR3. Germline V gene sequence: CDR1 SGDLS, CDR2 YYNGEE. The full variable domain, completed using reference TRBV9 and TRBJ2-3, is DSGVTQTPKHLITATGQRVTLRCSPRSGDLSVYWYQQSLDQGLQFLIQYYNGEERAKGNILERFSAQQFPDLHSELNLSSLELGDSALYFCASSTRLAADTQYFGPGTRLTVL.

The V and J genes are TRBV6-6 and TRBJ1-2; D not resolved. Trimming shortened V by 0 bases and J by 0 bases, and 8 bases separated the two germline ends. The CDR3 runs to 15 residues. Germline-derived CDR1 and CDR2 are MNHNY and SVGAGI (reference sequence). CDR3 in amino acids: CASSYSGAANYGYTF. The CDR3 bases are TGTGCCAGCAGTTACTCGGGCGCCGCTAACTATGGCTACACCTTC.

The V call is TRBV15, the J call TRBJ2-6; TRBD2 agrees at 7 bases. CDR1 LNHNV and CDR2 YYDKDF come from the germline V gene (reference sequence). With V trimmed by 3 bases and J by 2 bases, 1 base remained unmatched. This CDR3 contains 15 residues. Here the CDR3 reads CATSRRETGANVLTF. CDR3 sequence (DNA): TGTGCCACCAGCAGGCGGGAGACTGGGGCCAACGTCCTGACTTTC.

This clone showed up just a few times. This chain uses TRBV19 with TRBJ2-1, with unresolved D. CDR3 size: 13 residues. Germline V CDR1 and CDR2: LNHDA, SQIVND (reference sequence). V dropped 6 bases and J dropped 5 bases, with 11 bases sitting between them. This CDR3 reads CASSERSHNEQFF. CDR3 coding DNA: TGTGCCAGTAGCGAGCGTAGTCACAATGAGCAGTTCTTC.

For the CDR3, the DNA is TGTGCCAGTAGTCGGCCCGACAGGGTCGGTCAGCCCCAGCATTTT. It specifies CASSRPDRVGQPQHF. The chain combines TRBV19 with TRBJ1-5, with TRBD1 matching 7 bases. V lost 5 bases, J lost 6 bases, and 10 bases stayed unmatched. CDR3 length: 15 residues. CDR1 LNHDA and CDR2 SQIVND come from the germline V gene (reference sequence).

The chain recombines TRBV9 with TRBJ2-3, with D perhaps matching TRBD2 (6 bases). Germline loops: CDR1 SGDLS, CDR2 YYNGEE. V lost 4 bases, J lost 2 bases, and 14 bases lay in between. This CDR3 contains 15 residues. The CDR3 reads CASSPGAGPTDTQYF. The CDR3 DNA is TGTGCCAGCAGCCCCGGAGCGGGCCCCACAGATACGCAGTATTTT.

The chain employs TRBV10-3 and TRBJ2-2, with 11 nucleotides matching TRBD2. Germline V gene data show CDR1 as ENHRY and CDR2 as SYGVKD. The ends lost 6 bases at V and 6 bases at J; junction bases unmatched: 12. This CDR3 region has 17 residues. The CDR3 loop reads CAISTPSGRNPPGELFF. CDR3 nucleotide sequence: TGTGCCATCAGCACTCCTAGCGGGAGGAATCCCCCCGGGGAGCTGTTTTTT.

This chain connects TRBV9 to TRBJ2-5; 7 positions match TRBD1. CDR3 length: 16 residues. V was clipped by 0 bases and J by 5 bases; unmatched bases: 10. The germline V gene encodes CDR1 SGDLS and CDR2 YYNGEE. The chain's CDR3 is CASSVENRGLGETQYF. CDR3 DNA sequence: TGTGCCAGCAGCGTAGAGAACAGGGGTCTTGGGGAGACCCAGTACTTC.

This clone was counted a few times. V is TRBV28 and J is TRBJ2-7, with 11 nucleotides matching TRBD2. CDR3 length equals 14 residues. Losses at the gene ends were 7 bases for V and 3 bases for J; bases not matched to a gene: 5. CDR1 is MDHEN and CDR2 is SYDVKM in the germline V gene. The CDR3 protein is CASTQGTSGYEQYF. CDR3 DNA sequence: TGTGCCAGCACCCAAGGGACTAGCGGCTACGAGCAGTACTTC.

The rearrangement joins TRBV27 to TRBJ1-2; D might be TRBD1 (6 bases). The ends were cut back, 5 bases at V and 7 bases at J, with 17 bases in the middle. The CDR3 covers 14 residues. CDR1 MNHEY and CDR2 SMNVEV come from the germline V gene (reference sequence). CDR3 nucleotides: TGTGCCAGCAGTCTCGCCGGGACACCGGGTGGCTACACCTTC. Protein product: CASSLAGTPGGYTF.

The J gene is TRBJ1-5, the V gene TRBV2; D unclear. CDR3 size: 14 residues. Germline lookup yields CDR1 SNHLY and CDR2 FYNNEI. V lost 2 bases to trimming and J lost 6 bases, with 11 bases between them. CDR3 in DNA: TGTGCCAGCAGTGAATCCCTATCGGGTCAGCCCCAGCATTTT. It yields the protein CASSESLSGQPQHF.

The chain recombines TRBV6-5 with TRBJ2-1, with 10 bases that match TRBD2. The CDR3 has 13 amino acids. The germline CDR1 and CDR2 sequences are MNHEY and SVGAGI. The J segment lost 9 bases and the V segment lost 6 bases, leaving 5 bases of the junction unmatched. CDR3 residues: CASSLAGAVEQFF. CDR3 nucleotides: TGTGCCAGCAGCCTAGCGGGAGCGGTTGAGCAGTTCTTC.

This chain uses TRBV7-8 with TRBJ1-2; D is possibly TRBD1 (6 bases). Germline loops: CDR1 SGHVS, CDR2 FQNEAQ. Trimming took 3 bases from V and 8 from J, leaving 16 bases between them. The CDR3 length is 14 residues. In DNA form, the CDR3 reads TGTGCCAGCAGCTTGAGCACAGGGTTTCGGGGCTACACCTTC. Residues: CASSLSTGFRGYTF.

J is TRBJ2-1 and V is TRBV11-1, with 9 positions matching TRBD2. Trimming at V came to 5 bases and at J to 4 bases, leaving 6 bases not matched to a gene. Germline CDR1 and CDR2: SGHAT and FQDESV (reference sequence). The CDR3 length is 15 residues. CDR3 region: CASSQTSGEYNEQFF. Here the CDR3 DNA reads TGTGCCAGCAGCCAGACTAGCGGAGAGTACAATGAGCAGTTCTTC. Based on the CDR3 plus reference TRBV11-1 and TRBJ2-1, the full variable domain is EAEVAQSPRYKITEKSQAVAFWCDPISGHATLYWYRQILGQGPELLVQFQDESVVDDSQLPKDRFSAERLKGVDSTLKIQPAELGDSAMYLCASSQTSGEYNEQFFGPGTRLTVL.

The rearrangement joins TRBV4-1 to TRBJ1-2; tentatively, D is TRBD1 (5 bases). The CDR3 has 17 residues. Deletions cut 4 bases from V and 2 bases from J, with 20 bases between. The germline V gene encodes CDR1 MGHRA and CDR2 YSYEKL. The CDR3 region has the DNA TGCGCCAGCAGCCGAGGCCCCCTCTTACAGGAGAACTATGGCTACACCTTC. It encodes CASSRGPLLQENYGYTF.

This clone was counted only a few times. The chain joins TRBV4-1 to TRBJ2-2; no definite D call. The CDR3 sequence is 14 residues long. Trimming took off 2 bases at V and 5 bases at J, with 9 bases between the two ends. Germline V gene lookup returns CDR1 MGHRA and CDR2 YSYEKL. In DNA, the CDR3 is TGCGCCAGCAGCCAATCTCGGCGGACCGGGGAGCTGTTTTTT. Translated, it gives CASSQSRRTGELFF.

The chain employs TRBV5-1 and TRBJ2-1, with TRBD1 identical over 7 bases. V was clipped by 4 bases and J by 7 bases; unmatched bases: 8. The CDR3 covers 14 residues. Per the germline V gene, CDR1 is SGHRS and CDR2 is YFSETQ. The CDR3 protein is CASSADSTGNEQFF. The CDR3 DNA reads as TGCGCCAGCAGCGCAGACTCGACAGGGAATGAGCAGTTCTTC. The full variable domain, in which reference TRBV5-1 and TRBJ2-1 provide the parts outside the CDR3, is KAGVTQTPRYLIKTRGQQVTLSCSPISGHRSVSWYQQTPGQGLQFLFEYFSETQRNKGNFPGRFSGRQFSNSRSEMNVSTLELGDSALYLCASSADSTGNEQFFGPGTRLTVL.

This clone was seen just once. This chain connects TRBV7-2 to TRBJ2-3, with TRBD2 identical over 9 bases. Germline CDR1 is SGHTA and CDR2 is FQGNSA. J was trimmed by 7 bases and V by 1 base; bases with no gene match: 9. This CDR3 contains 16 residues. In nucleotides, the CDR3 is TGTGCCAGCAGCTTAGGGGCGGGAGGGCCAGGGTATACGCAGTATTTT. Residues: CASSLGAGGPGYTQYF.

The genes are TRBV13 and TRBJ2-1; tentative D call: TRBD2 (7 bases). From germline, CDR1 is PRHDT and CDR2 FYEKMQ (reference sequence). This CDR3 is 15 amino acids long. V was clipped by 1 base and J by 8 bases, with 15 bases between them. In DNA, the CDR3 is TGTGCCAGCAGCTTAGCGGGGGGCACGAGCGATGAGCAGTTCTTC. It yields the protein CASSLAGGTSDEQFF.

The rearrangement uses TRBV28 and TRBJ2-5, with D tentatively TRBD2 (6 bases). V lost 6 bases and J 0 bases, leaving 8 bases between the germline ends. Germline loops: CDR1 MDHEN, CDR2 SYDVKM. The CDR3 is 13 amino acids. The CDR3 spells CASRRRDQETQYF. CDR3 coding DNA: TGTGCCAGCAGGCGGAGGGACCAAGAGACCCAGTACTTC.